A selection of T cell receptor beta chains follows, all from one sample in a study of beta chain features in type 1 diabetes. Sequencing used immunoSEQ multiplex PCR; TCRdb keeps in-frame clones, though not all of them. The sample consists of some 150,000 clones, 10% of them appearing once. The sequencing sample was made of naive CD4+ T cells from blood. All receptors derive from a man younger than 30 in good health. Both conserved end residues are part of each CDR3. D genes are given only for firm matches. Some rows have no size entry. The others give once, few or many, or a class for an expanded clone.

TRBJ1-1 - - TRBV6-1 TGTGCCAGCAGTGAACACGACAGCTACACTGAAGCTTTCTTT CASSEHDSYTEAFF
TRBJ2-5 - TRBD2 TRBV5-1 TGCGCCAGCAGCCCCCTACCTATAGCGGGGGGGGTAGAGACCCAGTACTTC CASSPLPIAGGVETQYF
TRBJ1-1 - - TRBV7-2 TGTGCCAGCAGCTTAGACACGAACACTGAAGCTTTCTTT CASSLDTNTEAFF
TRBJ2-1 many - TRBV29-1 TGCAGCGTTGAACGGACAGAAAGCAATGAGCAGTTCTTC CSVERTESNEQFF
TRBJ1-2 - - TRBV5-1 TGCGCCAGCAGCCGAGACCCGACAGAACAAATCTATAAGGACTTC CASSRDPTEQIYKDF
TRBJ1-4 few - TRBV5-1 TGCGCCAGCAGCTTGGGCTCGACAGTCACTAATGAAAAACTGTTTTTT CASSLGSTVTNEKLFF
TRBJ2-6 - - TRBV18 TGTGCCAGCTCACCACGGCAGGCCAACTCTGGGGCCAACGTCCTGACTTTC CASSPRQANSGANVLTF
TRBJ2-7 - TRBD1 TRBV18 TGTGCCAGCTCACCTACCACAGGGGGCCACGAGCAGTACTTC CASSPTTGGHEQYF
TRBJ2-7 - - TRBV19 TGTGCCAGTAGTATCTGGGCCGACTACGAGCAGTACTTC CASSIWADYEQYF
TRBJ2-3 few - TRBV6-1 TGTGCCAGCAGCCGAAACCAGGGGTTCCCAGATACGCAGTATTTT CASSRNQGFPDTQYF
TRBJ1-2 - TRBD1 TRBV28 TGTGCCAGCAGTTCGGACAGGGGGCTTGGCTACACCTTC CASSSDRGLGYTF
TRBJ2-1 once - TRBV30 TGTGCCTGGAGCCTCTACAATGAGCAGTTCTTC CAWSLYNEQFF
TRBJ2-7 few - TRBV30 TGTGCCTGGAGCCCGGGGAGCTACGAGCAGTACTTC CAWSPGSYEQYF
TRBJ2-1 - - TRBV11-2 TGTGCCAGCAGCCTATCACAGGAGTACAATGAGCAGTTCTTC CASSLSQEYNEQFF
TRBJ2-5 - TRBD1 TRBV9 TGTGCCAGCAGCGTAGAGGTGACAGGGCTACAAGAGACCCAGTACTTC CASSVEVTGLQETQYF
TRBJ1-3 - - TRBV7-6 TGTGCCAGCAGCTTAGCCAACCAGGGTAACACCATATATTTT CASSLANQGNTIYF
TRBJ2-1 few TRBD1 TRBV11-3 TGTGCCAGCAGCCCACAGGGGGTTGCCGATGAGCAGTTCTTC CASSPQGVADEQFF
TRBJ2-7 - - TRBV25-1 TGTGCCAGCAGTGAACAGGGGGAGGACTACGAGCAGTACTTC CASSEQGEDYEQYF
TRBJ2-5 few TRBD2 TRBV5-1 TGCGCCAGCAGCTTGGCCGGGGGGGAGACCCAGTACTTC CASSLAGGETQYF
TRBJ2-3 few TRBD2 TRBV4-1 TGCGCCAGCAGCCAAGGTGCGGGGGGCCCCACAGATACGCAGTATTTT CASSQGAGGPTDTQYF
TRBJ2-3 few - TRBV28 TGTGCCAGCACCCGACAGGGCACAGATACGCAGTATTTT CASTRQGTDTQYF
TRBJ2-5 - TRBD1 TRBV2 TGTGCCAGCAGCGCCCAATCGACAGGGAGTGGGGAGACCCAGTACTTC CASSAQSTGSGETQYF
TRBJ2-5 few - TRBV7-2 TGTGCCAGCAGCCCAGGACTATTTTGGACCCAGTACTTC CASSPGLFWTQYF
TRBJ1-6 - - TRBV18 TGTGCCAGCTCACCGTACACAGATAATTCACCCCTCCACTTT CASSPYTDNSPLHF
TRBJ1-1 few - TRBV11-2 TGTGCCAGCAGCCCGAAGTCCGGGACTGAAGCTTTCTTT CASSPKSGTEAFF
TRBJ2-7 - TRBD2 TRBV19 TGTGCCAGTAGTATCGGGACTAGCGGGCCCGGGGAGCAGTACTTC CASSIGTSGPGEQYF
TRBJ2-1 few - TRBV1 TGCACCAGCAGCCAAGACCGGGACAGGGGGCCTCACAATGAGCAGTTCTTC CTSSQDRDRGPHNEQFF
TRBJ2-5 - - TRBV15 TGTGCCACCAGCAGAGATCGGGGGCAAGAGACCCAGTACTTC CATSRDRGQETQYF
TRBJ2-5 - - TRBV5-6 TGTGCCAGCAGCTTGGTACTAAAAGAGACCCAGTACTTC CASSLVLKETQYF
TRBJ2-5 few - TRBV7-8 TGTGCCAGCAGCTGGACAGATCAAGAGACCCAGTACTTC CASSWTDQETQYF
TRBJ2-7 many - TRBV9 TGTGCCAGCGGTAGGGGATATGGGGCGGAGGAGCAGTACTTC CASGRGYGAEEQYF
TRBJ1-4 few - TRBV7-2 TGTGCCAGCAGCTTAGGTCTACCGGGATCAACTAATGAAAAACTGTTTTTT CASSLGLPGSTNEKLFF
TRBJ1-2 - - TRBV19 TGTGCCAGTAGTATTCTACCCGCGGGGTATGGCTACACCTTC CASSILPAGYGYTF
TRBJ2-1 - TRBD1 TRBV28 TGTGCCAGCAGTCCCCCAGGGGGCAGGGGCTACAATGAGCAGTTCTTC CASSPPGGRGYNEQFF
TRBJ1-6 - - TRBV28 TGTGCCAGGCCCCAGGGGAATAATTCACCCCTCCACTTT CARPQGNNSPLHF
TRBJ2-1 few - TRBV18 TGTGCCAGCTCACCCGTGGAGGCAGACGGTGAGCAGTTCTTC CASSPVEADGEQFF
TRBJ1-2 - - TRBV4-1 TGCGCCAGCAGCCAAGAGCGGGACCTCTATGGCTACACCTTC CASSQERDLYGYTF